The rows below give T cell receptor beta chains drawn from one sample of a study of shared clonotypes between healthy human individuals. Clones were read by immunoSEQ multiplex PCR, and TCRdb kept only the in-frame ones, dropping some. The sample contains 2 million to 2.5 million clones, under 97% of which appear only once. Sequenced: naive CD4+ T cells sorted from blood. The receptors derive from a man younger than 30 in good health. Both conserved end residues are part of each CDR3. The D gene is left open where the match is weak. Size values are once, few and many counts, or a class for expanded clones, and some rows have none.

j_call: TRBJ1-5
v_call: TRBV9
d_call: .
clone_size: .
cdr3_aa: CAPRKQGAEPQHF
cdr3_nt: TGTGCCCCCCGGAAACAGGGTGCAGAGCCCCAGCATTTT

j_call: TRBJ2-1
v_call: TRBV7-9
d_call: TRBD1
clone_size: .
cdr3_aa: CASQTGPNNEQFF
cdr3_nt: TGTGCCAGTCAGACAGGGCCCAACAATGAGCAGTTCTTC

j_call: TRBJ2-5
v_call: TRBV9
d_call: TRBD2
clone_size: once
cdr3_aa: CASSGGLAGETQYF
cdr3_nt: TGTGCCAGCAGCGGGGGACTAGCAGGGGAGACCCAGTACTTC

j_call: TRBJ2-5
v_call: TRBV7-2
d_call: .
clone_size: .
cdr3_aa: CASTPWAGQETQYF
cdr3_nt: TGTGCCAGCACCCCCTGGGCGGGCCAAGAGACCCAGTACTTC

j_call: TRBJ2-2
v_call: TRBV7-2
d_call: .
clone_size: .
cdr3_aa: CASSFSPNTGELFF
cdr3_nt: TGTGCCAGCAGCTTCAGCCCGAACACCGGGGAGCTGTTTTTT

j_call: TRBJ1-1
v_call: TRBV5-4
d_call: TRBD1
clone_size: .
cdr3_aa: CASSSATTGRNTEAFF
cdr3_nt: TGTGCCAGCAGCTCGGCTACGACAGGGAGGAACACTGAAGCTTTCTTT

j_call: TRBJ1-1
v_call: TRBV9
d_call: .
clone_size: .
cdr3_aa: CASSVGLGTQNTEAFF
cdr3_nt: TGTGCCAGCAGCGTAGGTCTAGGGACCCAGAACACTGAAGCTTTCTTT

j_call: TRBJ2-7
v_call: TRBV5-1
d_call: .
clone_size: .
cdr3_aa: CASSLDAGTHQRQQYF
cdr3_nt: TGCGCCAGCAGCTTGGACGCAGGGACTCATCAACGGCAGCAGTACTTC

j_call: TRBJ2-7
v_call: TRBV29-1
d_call: TRBD1
clone_size: .
cdr3_aa: CSGGTGYYEQYF
cdr3_nt: TGCAGCGGGGGGACAGGATACTACGAGCAGTACTTC

j_call: TRBJ2-3
v_call: TRBV30
d_call: .
clone_size: .
cdr3_aa: CAWSVVQGTDTQYF
cdr3_nt: TGTGCCTGGAGTGTAGTTCAGGGCACAGATACGCAGTATTTT

j_call: TRBJ2-1
v_call: TRBV18
d_call: TRBD2
clone_size: .
cdr3_aa: CASSPLAGGDNEQFF
cdr3_nt: TGTGCCAGCTCACCACTAGCGGGAGGGGACAATGAGCAGTTCTTC

j_call: TRBJ2-2
v_call: TRBV30
d_call: TRBD1
clone_size: .
cdr3_aa: CAWSGQGGNTGELFF
cdr3_nt: TGTGCCTGGAGTGGACAGGGGGGGAACACCGGGGAGCTGTTTTTT

j_call: TRBJ2-1
v_call: TRBV5-1
d_call: TRBD2
clone_size: .
cdr3_aa: CASSLDGTSGYNEQFF
cdr3_nt: TGCGCCAGCAGCTTGGACGGGACTAGCGGTTACAATGAGCAGTTCTTC

j_call: TRBJ2-2
v_call: TRBV28
d_call: .
clone_size: .
cdr3_aa: CASSKTGSPTGELFF
cdr3_nt: TGTGCCAGCAGCAAAACAGGGTCGCCGACCGGGGAGCTGTTTTTT

j_call: TRBJ1-5
v_call: TRBV7-8
d_call: .
clone_size: .
cdr3_aa: CASSLGRGSNQPQHF
cdr3_nt: TGTGCCAGCAGCTTAGGCCGGGGGAGTAATCAGCCCCAGCATTTT

j_call: TRBJ1-4
v_call: TRBV25-1
d_call: .
clone_size: .
cdr3_aa: CASSEFGRGATNEKLFF
cdr3_nt: TGTGCCAGCAGTGAATTTGGCAGGGGTGCAACTAATGAAAAACTGTTTTTT

j_call: TRBJ2-3
v_call: TRBV30
d_call: TRBD2
clone_size: .
cdr3_aa: CALAGASTDTQYF
cdr3_nt: TGTGCCTTAGCGGGAGCTAGCACAGATACGCAGTATTTT

j_call: TRBJ2-2
v_call: TRBV7-9
d_call: TRBD1
clone_size: .
cdr3_aa: CASSLTGGLTGELFF
cdr3_nt: TGTGCCAGCAGCTTGACAGGGGGCCTTACCGGGGAGCTGTTTTTT

j_call: TRBJ2-2
v_call: TRBV27
d_call: TRBD1
clone_size: .
cdr3_aa: CASSTWRDRGTGELFF
cdr3_nt: TGTGCCAGCAGTACCTGGCGGGACAGGGGTACCGGGGAGCTGTTTTTT

j_call: TRBJ2-7
v_call: TRBV18
d_call: TRBD2
clone_size: .
cdr3_aa: CASSPLTSGIYEQYF
cdr3_nt: TGTGCCAGCTCACCCCTCACTAGCGGAATCTACGAGCAGTACTTC

j_call: TRBJ1-1
v_call: TRBV7-2
d_call: .
clone_size: .
cdr3_aa: CASSLDPLNTEAFF
cdr3_nt: TGTGCCAGCAGCTTAGATCCGTTGAACACTGAAGCTTTCTTT

j_call: TRBJ1-2
v_call: TRBV7-8
d_call: .
clone_size: .
cdr3_aa: CASSLDPGATFYGYTF
cdr3_nt: TGTGCCAGCAGCTTAGACCCAGGGGCGACGTTCTATGGCTACACCTTC

j_call: TRBJ2-5
v_call: TRBV4-1
d_call: TRBD2
clone_size: .
cdr3_aa: CASSQNPAASGEETQYF
cdr3_nt: TGCGCCAGCAGCCAGAACCCCGCCGCTAGCGGGGAAGAGACCCAGTACTTC

j_call: TRBJ1-1
v_call: TRBV19
d_call: .
clone_size: .
cdr3_aa: CASSIVPGNTEAFF
cdr3_nt: TGTGCCAGTAGTATAGTCCCAGGGAACACTGAAGCTTTCTTT

j_call: TRBJ1-2
v_call: TRBV27
d_call: .
clone_size: .
cdr3_aa: CASSLARFNYGYTF
cdr3_nt: TGTGCCAGCAGTTTGGCCAGGTTTAACTATGGCTACACCTTC

j_call: TRBJ1-6
v_call: TRBV27
d_call: .
clone_size: .
cdr3_aa: CASRGGAGVNSPLHF
cdr3_nt: TGTGCCAGCAGGGGGGGGGCGGGGGTGAATTCACCCCTCCACTTT

j_call: TRBJ1-6
v_call: TRBV30
d_call: .
clone_size: .
cdr3_aa: CAWSVPGTGNSPLHF
cdr3_nt: TGTGCCTGGAGTGTACCCGGGACTGGTAATTCACCCCTCCACTTT

j_call: TRBJ2-7
v_call: TRBV10-1
d_call: .
clone_size: .
cdr3_aa: CASSEEAYEQYF
cdr3_nt: TGCGCCAGCAGTGAAGAGGCCTACGAGCAGTACTTC

j_call: TRBJ1-4
v_call: TRBV28
d_call: .
clone_size: .
cdr3_aa: CASFVPGEGKLFF
cdr3_nt: TGTGCCAGCTTCGTACCAGGGGAGGGAAAACTGTTTTTT

j_call: TRBJ1-3
v_call: TRBV30
d_call: .
clone_size: .
cdr3_aa: CAWSVSGTTGNTIYF
cdr3_nt: TGTGCCTGGAGTGTAAGTGGCACCACTGGAAACACCATATATTTT

j_call: TRBJ1-1
v_call: TRBV2
d_call: TRBD1
clone_size: .
cdr3_aa: CATADRGKTEAFF
cdr3_nt: TGTGCCACCGCGGACAGGGGGAAAACTGAAGCTTTCTTT

j_call: TRBJ1-4
v_call: TRBV11-2
d_call: .
clone_size: once
cdr3_aa: CASSLGEGEKLFF
cdr3_nt: TGTGCCAGCAGCCTCGGGGAAGGGGAAAAACTGTTTTTT

j_call: TRBJ1-2
v_call: TRBV2
d_call: TRBD1
clone_size: .
cdr3_aa: CASRTGPAGYGYTF
cdr3_nt: TGTGCCAGCAGGACAGGGCCCGCGGGGTATGGCTACACCTTC

j_call: TRBJ2-2
v_call: TRBV28
d_call: .
clone_size: .
cdr3_aa: CASSLDIPTGELFF
cdr3_nt: TGTGCCAGCAGTCTTGACATCCCCACCGGGGAGCTGTTTTTT

j_call: TRBJ2-1
v_call: TRBV4-1
d_call: TRBD1
clone_size: .
cdr3_aa: CASSEGTGKGSNEQFF
cdr3_nt: TGCGCCAGCAGCGAAGGGACAGGGAAGGGCTCCAATGAGCAGTTCTTC

j_call: TRBJ2-3
v_call: TRBV30
d_call: TRBD1
clone_size: .
cdr3_aa: CAWSAGQGGTDTQYF
cdr3_nt: TGTGCCTGGAGTGCGGGACAGGGAGGCACAGATACGCAGTATTTT

j_call: TRBJ1-5
v_call: TRBV10-3
d_call: .
clone_size: .
cdr3_aa: CAISESGGNNQPQHF
cdr3_nt: TGTGCCATCAGTGAGTCGGGAGGGAACAATCAGCCCCAGCATTTT

j_call: TRBJ2-3
v_call: TRBV5-1
d_call: TRBD2
clone_size: .
cdr3_aa: CASSSGGLGTDTQYF
cdr3_nt: TGCGCCAGCAGCTCGGGGGGTCTCGGCACAGATACGCAGTATTTT

j_call: TRBJ1-1
v_call: TRBV7-9
d_call: .
clone_size: .
cdr3_aa: CASSFDLAQAEAFF
cdr3_nt: TGTGCCAGCAGCTTTGATTTGGCGCAGGCTGAAGCTTTCTTT

j_call: TRBJ2-1
v_call: TRBV5-1
d_call: .
clone_size: once
cdr3_aa: CASSLGGDYNEQFF
cdr3_nt: TGCGCCAGCAGCTTGGGGGGAGACTACAATGAGCAGTTCTTC

j_call: TRBJ1-3
v_call: TRBV5-1
d_call: .
clone_size: .
cdr3_aa: CASALGETGNTIYF
cdr3_nt: TGCGCCAGCGCTTTGGGAGAGACTGGAAACACCATATATTTT

j_call: TRBJ2-5
v_call: TRBV7-2
d_call: .
clone_size: .
cdr3_aa: CASSSRGSGMETQYF
cdr3_nt: TGTGCCAGCAGCTCCCGCGGGTCGGGAATGGAGACCCAGTACTTC

j_call: TRBJ2-2
v_call: TRBV10-3
d_call: TRBD2
clone_size: .
cdr3_aa: CAISAGGLAGITDGELFF
cdr3_nt: TGTGCCATCAGTGCGGGGGGACTAGCGGGAATTACTGACGGGGAGCTGTTTTTT

j_call: TRBJ1-1
v_call: TRBV5-1
d_call: TRBD1
clone_size: .
cdr3_aa: CASSSQGARTEAFF
cdr3_nt: TGCGCCAGCAGCTCTCAGGGGGCGCGGACTGAAGCTTTCTTT

j_call: TRBJ2-1
v_call: TRBV5-1
d_call: .
clone_size: .
cdr3_aa: CASSITDPRYNEQFF
cdr3_nt: TGCGCCAGCAGCATCACCGACCCTAGGTACAATGAGCAGTTCTTC

j_call: TRBJ1-4
v_call: TRBV4-1
d_call: .
clone_size: once
cdr3_aa: CASSQEGEKLFF
cdr3_nt: TGCGCCAGCAGCCAAGAGGGTGAAAAACTGTTTTTT

j_call: TRBJ1-6
v_call: TRBV6-6
d_call: .
clone_size: .
cdr3_aa: CASSPQGYNSPLHF
cdr3_nt: TGTGCCAGCAGTCCTCAGGGTTATAATTCACCCCTCCACTTT

j_call: TRBJ2-6
v_call: TRBV19
d_call: TRBD1
clone_size: .
cdr3_aa: CASSILRSPGQGSGANVLTF
cdr3_nt: TGTGCCAGTAGTATTCTCCGATCACCGGGACAGGGCTCTGGGGCCAACGTCCTGACTTTC